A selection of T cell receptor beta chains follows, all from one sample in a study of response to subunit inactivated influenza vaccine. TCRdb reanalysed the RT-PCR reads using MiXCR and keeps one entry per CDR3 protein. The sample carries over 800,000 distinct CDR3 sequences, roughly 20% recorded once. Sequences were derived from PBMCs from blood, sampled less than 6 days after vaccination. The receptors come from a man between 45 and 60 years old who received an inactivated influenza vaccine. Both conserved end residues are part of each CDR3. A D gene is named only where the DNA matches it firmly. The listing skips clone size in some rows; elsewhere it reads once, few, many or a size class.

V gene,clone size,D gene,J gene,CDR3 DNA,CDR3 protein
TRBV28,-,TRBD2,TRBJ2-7,TGTGCCAGCAGTTATAGACGGACTAGCGGGAGGATCTACGAGCAGTACTTC,CASSYRRTSGRIYEQYF
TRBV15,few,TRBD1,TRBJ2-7,TGTGCCACCAGCTCCCGACAGGGGGCTATCTACGAGCAGTACTTC,CATSSRQGAIYEQYF
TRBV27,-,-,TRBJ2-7,TGTGCCAGCAGTTCGGACGTGGGTCCCTACGAGCAGTACTTC,CASSSDVGPYEQYF
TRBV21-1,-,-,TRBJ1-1,TGTGCCAGCAGCAAAAACGGCCGGGACAGGGTGATAATGAACACTGAAGCTTTCTTC,CASSKNGRDRVIMNTEAFF
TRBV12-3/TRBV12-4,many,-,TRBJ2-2,TGTGCCAGCAGTTTTAGGGGGGCTGGCACCGGGGAGCTGTTTTTT,CASSFRGAGTGELFF
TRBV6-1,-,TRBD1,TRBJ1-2,TGTGCCAGCAGTCATGGACAGGGGGCTGACTATGGCTACACCTTC,CASSHGQGADYGYTF
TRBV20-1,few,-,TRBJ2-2,TGCAGTGCTAGAGACCTCCGGGACACATTCACCGGGGAGCTGTTTTTT,CSARDLRDTFTGELFF
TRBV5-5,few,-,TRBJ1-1,TGTGCCAGCAGCTTGGCGTTATTTCTGAATATGAACACTGAAGCTTTCTTT,CASSLALFLNMNTEAFF
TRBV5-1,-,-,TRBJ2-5,TGCGCCAGCAGCTTGGGGACAACCTCCGGGACCCAGTACTTC,CASSLGTTSGTQYF
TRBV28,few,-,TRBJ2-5,TGTGCCAGCAGTTTCGAGGTGGACTCGGGCAACCAAGAGACCCAGTACTTC,CASSFEVDSGNQETQYF
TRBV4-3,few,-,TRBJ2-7,TGCGCCAGCAGCCAAGGTACCGGAGGGGCCCTATACGATCAGTACTTC,CASSQGTGGALYDQYF
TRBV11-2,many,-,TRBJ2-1,TGTGCCAGCAGCTCGGCCCTTAGAGCGGGCAATGAGCAGTTCTTC,CASSSALRAGNEQFF
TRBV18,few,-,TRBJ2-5,TGTGCCAGCTCACCCTCCGGGACCTATGGAGAGACCCAGTACTTC,CASSPSGTYGETQYF
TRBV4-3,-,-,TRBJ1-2,TGCGCCAGCAGCCAAGAGCGGGAATTGGACTATGGCTACACCTTC,CASSQERELDYGYTF
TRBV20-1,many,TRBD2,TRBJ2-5,TGCAGTGCTAGACCGACTAGCGGGAGCCAAGAGACCCAGTACTTC,CSARPTSGSQETQYF
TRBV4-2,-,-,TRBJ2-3,TGTGCCAGCAGCCAAGATCGCGGTAGCCCTGAGGGCACAGATACGCAGTATTTT,CASSQDRGSPEGTDTQYF
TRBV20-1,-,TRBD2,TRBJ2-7,TGCAGTGCTAGAGATGGGGAGGGAACCTACGAGCAGTACTTC,CSARDGEGTYEQYF
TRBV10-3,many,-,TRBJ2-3,TGTGCCATCAACGGAGGTCCAGATACGCAGTATTTT,CAINGGPDTQYF
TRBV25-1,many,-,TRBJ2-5,TGTGCCAGTGCGCGTGGGCTCGAGGAGACCCAGTACTTC,CASARGLEETQYF
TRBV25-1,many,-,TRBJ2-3,TGTGCCAGCAGTGAGGAGTACACAGATACGCAGTATTTT,CASSEEYTDTQYF
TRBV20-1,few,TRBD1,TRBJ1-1,TGCAGTGCTAGAGTGCCGGGACAGGCCGCTGAAGCTTTCTTT,CSARVPGQAAEAFF
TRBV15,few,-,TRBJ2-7,TGTGCCACCAGCAGAACCCGGGACACTCCCTACGAGCAGTACTTC,CATSRTRDTPYEQYF
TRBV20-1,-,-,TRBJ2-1,TGCAGTGCTAGGAATAAGATCAATGAGCAGTTCTTC,CSARNKINEQFF
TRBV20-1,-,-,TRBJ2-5,TGCAGTGCTACACCAAAGGGGCCTGAGACCCAGTACTTC,CSATPKGPETQYF
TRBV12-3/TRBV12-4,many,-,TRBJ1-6,TGTGCCAGCAAACCGGAGGGTCTTTCACCCCTCCACTTT,CASKPEGLSPLHF
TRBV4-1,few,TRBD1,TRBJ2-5,TGCGCCAGCAGCCTTTCCGGGACAGGGGGCCGGGAGACCCAGTACTTC,CASSLSGTGGRETQYF
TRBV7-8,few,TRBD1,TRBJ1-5,TGTGCCAGCAGCAAGGACAGGGTCCGAGACCAGCCCCAGCATTTT,CASSKDRVRDQPQHF
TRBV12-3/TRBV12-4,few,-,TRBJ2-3,TGTGCCAGCAGTTACCAGGGTCAGGATACGCAGTATTTT,CASSYQGQDTQYF